What follows are 25 T cell receptor beta chains derived from one specimen sequenced in a study of identical twins. TCRdb re-derived calls from the 5' RACE reads in MiXCR, one entry per CDR3 protein. This table has some 900,000 distinct CDR3 sequences, about 12% appearing once. The data were also submitted as part of a second study, on yellow fever vaccine responses in identical twins.

Specimen: PBMCs. Receptor source: a young woman in good health.

This clonotype was recorded many times. This chain links TRBV20-1 with TRBJ2-4, with 8 positions matching TRBD1. Unmatched junction bases numbered 7, after V lost 7 bases and J lost 5 bases. Germline CDR1 reads DFQATT; CDR2 reads SNEGSKA (reference sequence). This CDR3 contains 13 residues. The CDR3 nucleotides are TGCAGTGTTCCCTGGACAGGGCAAAACATTCAGTACTTC. Its protein is CSVPWTGQNIQYF.

The chain uses TRBV6-1 and TRBJ1-1; a possible D gene is TRBD1 (5 bases). CDR3 length: 15 residues. The V end lost 4 bases, the J end lost 1 base, and 13 bases lay between the germline ends. CDR1 is MNHNS and CDR2 is SASEGT in the germline V gene. The CDR3 nucleotides read TGTGCCAGCAGTGGGGGCTTGGTCCAGAACACTGAAGCTTTCTTT. As protein: CASSGGLVQNTEAFF.

This rearrangement joins TRBV25-1 to TRBJ2-1, with TRBD2 identical over 11 bases. The V gene end was trimmed by 4 bases and the J gene end by 7 bases; junction bases not matched to a gene: 18. The CDR3 runs to 19 residues. From germline, CDR1 is MGHDK and CDR2 SYGVNS. The CDR3 region is CASSVRVRLAGGTGNEQFF. CDR3 DNA: TGTGCCAGCAGTGTCCGCGTTCGGCTAGCGGGGGGAACGGGGAATGAGCAGTTCTTC.

This clonotype was seen more than once but under ten times. The rearrangement uses TRBV20-1 and TRBJ1-1; the match to TRBD1 covers 7 bases. V was pared by 1 base and J by 10 bases, with 9 bases of the junction left unmatched. Per germline, CDR1 DFQATT and CDR2 SNEGSKA (reference sequence). The CDR3 has 13 residues. In DNA form, the CDR3 reads TGCAGTGCTAGAGCAACAGGGGATTATGGAGCTTTCTTT. Its protein is CSARATGDYGAFF.

V is TRBV29-1 and J is TRBJ2-5, with 8 bases identical to TRBD2. Germline CDR1 SQVTM, CDR2 ANQGSEA. The CDR3 runs to 16 residues. Trimming cost V 0 bases and J 7 bases; bases outside gene matches: 13. CDR3 nucleotides: TGCAGCGTTGAAGATCTGGCGGGGGGCCCCCCAAGGACCCAGTACTTC. Translated: CSVEDLAGGPPRTQYF.

There are a few counts of this clonotype. V gene TRBV20-1 combines with J gene TRBJ2-1; unclear D gene. The germline V and J ends were trimmed by 3 bases and 10 bases, with 10 bases remaining between them. This CDR3 comprises 11 residues. Germline CDR1 is DFQATT and CDR2 is SNEGSKA (reference sequence). In nucleotides, the CDR3 is TGCAGTGCTAGCGGGCCGAGCGAGCAGTTCTTC. Amino acid sequence: CSASGPSEQFF.

V usage is TRBV10-3 and J usage is TRBJ2-1, with D perhaps assigned TRBD1 or TRBD2 (5 bases each). The length of the CDR3 is 12 residues. Germline CDR1 reads ENHRY; CDR2 reads SYGVKD. Trimming shortened V by 11 bases and J by 8 bases, and 16 bases separated the two germline ends. The CDR3 is CAGRDHTHEQFF. The CDR3 DNA is TGTGCCGGCCGGGACCACACACATGAGCAGTTCTTC.

The rearrangement uses TRBV6-1 and TRBJ2-7; 12 nucleotides line up with TRBD1. Trimming cost V 4 bases and J 2 bases; bases outside gene matches: 3. Germline V gives CDR1 MNHNS, CDR2 SASEGT. The CDR3 contains 15 residues. The DNA for the CDR3 is TGTGCCAGCAGTGCCGGGACAGGGGGCCCCTACGAGCAGTACTTC. It is translated as CASSAGTGGPYEQYF.

This clonotype was counted only a few times. The V and J genes are TRBV10-3 and TRBJ1-1, with D uncertain. CDR1 is ENHRY, CDR2 SYGVKD, per germline. The ends were cut back, 3 bases at V and 1 base at J, with 9 bases in the middle. The CDR3 runs to 14 residues. CDR3 loop: CAISEGWGNTEAFF. The CDR3 DNA reads as TGTGCCATCAGTGAAGGTTGGGGGAACACTGAAGCTTTCTTT.

This clonotype was counted only a few times. The V and J genes are TRBV15 and TRBJ1-4; the D is unclear. With 0 bases removed from V and 0 bases from J, the gap between germline ends came to 2 bases. The CDR3 contains 14 residues. CDR1 and CDR2 (germline): LNHNV, YYDKDF (reference sequence). CDR3 loop: CATSREPTNEKLFF. The CDR3 nucleotides are TGTGCCACCAGCAGAGAACCAACTAATGAAAAACTGTTTTTT.

This rearrangement joins TRBV4-2 to TRBJ2-1, with 10 positions matching TRBD2. V shed 0 bases, J shed 6 bases, and the junction held 14 bases outside the gene matches. CDR3 length equals 19 residues. The germline V gene has CDR1 LGHNA and CDR2 YNFKEQ. The CDR3 protein is CASSQDKRSPGTSVNEQFF. The CDR3 DNA reads as TGTGCCAGCAGCCAAGATAAGAGATCACCCGGGACTAGCGTCAATGAGCAGTTCTTC.

This clonotype has only a few counts. The genes are TRBV5-1 and TRBJ2-1, with TRBD2 identical over 11 bases. The J segment lost 0 bases and the V segment lost 4 bases, leaving 6 bases of the junction unmatched. Per the germline V gene, CDR1 is SGHRS and CDR2 is YFSETQ. This CDR3 is built from 17 residues. The CDR3 coding sequence is TGCGCCAGCAGCACCGGGACTAGCGGCGGCTCCTACAATGAGCAGTTCTTC. Translating gives CASSTGTSGGSYNEQFF.

The chain carries TRBV11-2 and TRBJ2-6; TRBD1 might be the D (6 bases). The CDR3 contains 16 residues. Germline loops: CDR1 SGHAT, CDR2 FQNNGV. Trimming shortened V by 7 bases and J by 0 bases, and 13 bases separated the two germline ends. CDR3 coding DNA: TGTGCCAGCACGGGCAGGGGCGTCTCTGGGGCCAACGTCCTGACTTTC. Translation: CASTGRGVSGANVLTF.

This clonotype occurred many times. The rearrangement links TRBV5-6 to TRBJ1-5; D unresolved. The germline V and J ends were trimmed by 2 bases and 3 bases, with 9 bases remaining between them. The CDR3 covers 14 residues. Germline V gene sequence: CDR1 SGHDT, CDR2 YYEEEE. The CDR3 nucleotides are TGTGCCAGCAGCTTATTAGGGATCAATCAGCCCCAGCATTTT. This sequence encodes CASSLLGINQPQHF.

The chain joins TRBV29-1 to TRBJ2-7; weak D call: TRBD1 (6 bases). Looked up from germline, CDR1 is SQVTM and CDR2 is ANQGSEA. Trimming left V 7 bases short and J 4 bases short, with 20 bases between. The CDR3 spans 14 residues. The CDR3 protein is CSALPRQAGYEQYV. In DNA, the CDR3 is TGCAGCGCCCTCCCCCGACAGGCCGGTTACGAGCAGTACGTC.

This clonotype was recorded once. The chain is built from TRBV7-8 and TRBJ2-7; tentative D call: TRBD2 (5 bases). This CDR3 spans 14 amino acids. Looked up from germline, CDR1 is SGHVS and CDR2 is FQNEAQ. Between the trimmed V and J ends, which lost 1 base and 5 bases, there was a span of 12 bases. DNA of the CDR3: TGTGCCAGCAGCTTAGTGTTCGGGGTGGACGAGCAGTACGTC. It is translated as CASSLVFGVDEQYV.

This clonotype was found many times. The V call is TRBV5-1, the J call TRBJ2-3; the D is unclear. CDR1 is SGHRS, CDR2 YFSETQ, per germline. V was cut by 5 bases and J by 2 bases, with 12 bases left in between. CDR3 length: 14 residues. CDR3 nucleotide sequence: TGCGCCAGCAGGCCACGGCAGGTCACAGATACGCAGTATTTT. Protein sequence: CASRPRQVTDTQYF.

The chain links TRBV10-3 to TRBJ2-5; a weak D match, TRBD2 (5 bases). Germline V CDR1 and CDR2: ENHRY, SYGVKD. This CDR3 contains 14 residues. V was shortened by 7 bases and J by 4 bases, with 16 bases between the two germline ends. This CDR3 reads CAINPGRDTETQYF. CDR3 DNA: TGTGCCATCAACCCCGGACGGGATACAGAGACCCAGTACTTC.

The genes are TRBV7-9 and TRBJ2-7; perhaps TRBD2 as D (5 bases). CDR1 SEHNR and CDR2 FQNEAQ come from the germline V gene (reference sequence). Trimming shortened V by 2 bases and J by 2 bases, and 16 bases separated the two germline ends. This CDR3 region has 16 residues. The CDR3 loop is CASSLSGGREPYEQYF. CDR3 nucleotides: TGTGCCAGCAGCTTAAGCGGTGGACGCGAACCCTACGAGCAGTACTTC.

Only a few counts were recorded for this clonotype. This chain joins TRBV24-1 and TRBJ2-2, with D hard to call. CDR1 is KGHDR, CDR2 SFDVKD, per germline. The CDR3 consists of 13 residues. Trimming removed 2 bases at V and 10 bases at J, with 10 bases between. CDR3 sequence reads: CATSDSWKTELFF. The CDR3 region has the DNA TGTGCCACCAGTGATTCATGGAAGACGGAGCTGTTTTTT.

This chain links TRBV27 with TRBJ2-2; 9 nucleotides line up with TRBD2. CDR3 length equals 17 residues. J lost 3 bases, V lost 7 bases, and 12 bases had no gene match. Germline CDR1 MNHEY, CDR2 SMNVEV (reference sequence). As DNA, the CDR3 is TGTGCCAGCATCCAGAGGAATAGCGGGAGCTACACCGGGGAGCTGTTTTTT. It encodes CASIQRNSGSYTGELFF.

This clonotype has only a few counts. CDR3 protein: CASSSRTGRYTEAFF. The CDR3 nucleotides are TGTGCCAGCAGCTCGCGGACAGGGAGGTACACTGAAGCTTTCTTT. V and J are TRBV11-2 and TRBJ1-1, with 8 bases that match TRBD1. Germline-derived CDR1 and CDR2 are SGHAT and FQNNGV. V lost 4 bases and J lost 3; bases outside the gene matches: 7. The CDR3 loop spans 15 amino acids.

At least ten counts were recorded for this clonotype. The V gene is TRBV12-3 or TRBV12-4, the J gene TRBJ2-1; 14 positions agree with TRBD2. V lost 5 bases to trimming and J lost 10 bases; unmatched junction nucleotides: 10. The CDR3 runs to 16 residues. CDR3 in DNA: TGTGCCAGCAGTCCGCCGGGACTAGCGGGAGTGCAGGAGCAGTTCTTC. Residues: CASSPPGLAGVQEQFF.

This clonotype was seen a handful of times. This chain connects TRBV2 to TRBJ2-7; D gene ambiguous. The V gene's germline CDR1 is SNHLY and CDR2 FYNNEI. Trimming removed 7 bases at V and 6 bases at J, with 13 bases between. There are 12 residues in the CDR3. The CDR3 nucleotides read TGTGCCAGCAACCTCTCCCCTAGCGAGCAGTACGTC. This encodes CASNLSPSEQYV.

This clonotype was recorded a few times. This rearrangement joins TRBV3-1 to TRBJ1-2; D unresolved. Trimming left V 3 bases short and J 4 bases short, with 3 bases between. The CDR3 has 11 residues. Germline CDR1 LGHDT, CDR2 YNNKEL (reference sequence). CDR3 loop: CASSHPYGYTF. In nucleotides, the CDR3 is TGTGCCAGCAGCCACCCCTATGGCTACACCTTC. Filled out from reference TRBV3-1 and TRBJ1-2, the complete variable domain reads DTAVSQTPKYLVTQMGNDKSIKCEQNLGHDTMYWYKQDSKKFLKIMFSYNNKELIINETVPNRFSPKSPDKAHLNLHINSLELGDSAVYFCASSHPYGYTFGSGTRLTVV.